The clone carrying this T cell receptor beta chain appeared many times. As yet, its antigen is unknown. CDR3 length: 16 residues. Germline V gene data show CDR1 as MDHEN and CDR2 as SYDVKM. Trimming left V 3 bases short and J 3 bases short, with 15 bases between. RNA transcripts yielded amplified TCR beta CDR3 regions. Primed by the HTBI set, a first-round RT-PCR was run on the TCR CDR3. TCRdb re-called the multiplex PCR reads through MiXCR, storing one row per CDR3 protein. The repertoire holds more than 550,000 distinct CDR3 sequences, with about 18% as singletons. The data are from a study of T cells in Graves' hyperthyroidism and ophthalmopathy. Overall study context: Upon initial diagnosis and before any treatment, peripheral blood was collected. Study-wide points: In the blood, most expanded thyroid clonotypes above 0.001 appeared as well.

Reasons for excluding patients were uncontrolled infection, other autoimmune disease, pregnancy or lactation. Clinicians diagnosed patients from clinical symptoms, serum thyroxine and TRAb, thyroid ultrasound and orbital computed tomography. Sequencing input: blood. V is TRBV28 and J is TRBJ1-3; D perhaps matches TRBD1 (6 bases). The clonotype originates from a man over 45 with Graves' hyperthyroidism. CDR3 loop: CASSFERGLDGNTIYF. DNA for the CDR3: TGTGCCAGCAGTTTTGAGAGGGGGTTGGATGGAAACACCATATATTTT.